The rows below give T cell receptor beta chains drawn from one sample of a study of blood T cells in healthy people across ages. TCRdb analysed the 5' RACE reads with MiXCR anew, one entry per CDR3 protein. The sample records about 970,000 distinct CDR3 sequences, roughly 50% being singletons. What was sequenced was blood. All receptors come from a woman aged 55-70 years in good health. CDR3s include the opening cysteine and the closing phenylalanine or tryptophan. A D gene is named only where the DNA matches it firmly. Size is stated for part of the rows, as once, few or many counts, or as a class when the clone is expanded.

TRBJ2-3,TRBD2,NA,TRBV6-6,TGTGCCAGCAGTTACACCTCTAGCGGGAGGAGGGCAGATACGCAGTATTTT,CASSYTSSGRRADTQYF
TRBJ1-6,NA,NA,TRBV4-1,TGCGCCAGCAGCCAAGATGATCGTTGGGGTTCACCCCTCCACTTT,CASSQDDRWGSPLHF
TRBJ2-5,TRBD2,NA,TRBV29-1,TGCAGCGTTGTTCGAGCGGGGGCTGGTCAGACCCAGTACTTC,CSVVRAGAGQTQYF
TRBJ2-7,NA,NA,TRBV4-3,TGCGCCAGCAGCCAAGAGGTATACGAGCAGTACTTC,CASSQEVYEQYF
TRBJ1-6,NA,NA,TRBV4-2,TGTGCCAGCAGCCAGGACAGCCTAAGCAGGGGTCCACCCCTCCACTTT,CASSQDSLSRGPPLHF
TRBJ2-5,TRBD1,few,TRBV7-9,TGTGCCAGCAGCTTCCCGGGACAGGGGCAAGAGACCCAGTACTTC,CASSFPGQGQETQYF
TRBJ2-7,NA,many,TRBV12-3/TRBV12-4,TGTGCCAGCAGTTGGGACCGCTCCTACGAGCAGTACTTC,CASSWDRSYEQYF
TRBJ2-1,TRBD1,NA,TRBV6-4,TGTGCCAGCAGTGACGCAGGGGGCTCCTACAATGAGCAGTTCTTC,CASSDAGGSYNEQFF
TRBJ1-2,TRBD1,few,TRBV7-6,TGTGCCAGCAGCTCCCCCGGGACAGGGTTACGGGGCTACACCTTC,CASSSPGTGLRGYTF
TRBJ1-4,NA,NA,TRBV21-1,TGTGCCAGCAGGGGGGTAAGGGACAGTAACCTTGCAACTAATGAAAAACTGTTTTTT,CASRGVRDSNLATNEKLFF
TRBJ2-3,TRBD2,few,TRBV28,TGTGCCAGCAGTTCCTCTACTAGCGGCACAGATACGCTGTATTTT,CASSSSTSGTDTLYF
TRBJ2-4,NA,NA,TRBV5-6,TGTGCCAGCAGCTTGACTGGCCCCCTAGCCAAAAACATTCAGTACTTC,CASSLTGPLAKNIQYF
TRBJ2-1,TRBD2,once,TRBV15,TGTGCCACCAGCAGAGGACTAGCGGGAGAGAATGAGCAGTTCTTC,CATSRGLAGENEQFF
TRBJ2-1,TRBD2,NA,TRBV10-1,TGCGCCAGCAGTGAGAGACTAGCGGGAATTCCGAAGCAGTTCTTC,CASSERLAGIPKQFF
TRBJ2-5,TRBD2,NA,TRBV20-1,TGCAGTGCTAGAGGGGAGAGCGGGAGAGGTATAGGGGAGACCCAGTACTTC,CSARGESGRGIGETQYF
TRBJ2-1,TRBD2,NA,TRBV19,TGTGCCAGTAGTACCCACCGACTAGCGGGAACCTACAATGAGCAGTTCTTC,CASSTHRLAGTYNEQFF
TRBJ2-3,TRBD1,NA,TRBV7-9,TGTGCCAGCAGCTCCGCGGGACAGGGGCAAGGAGGCACAGATACGCAGTATTTT,CASSSAGQGQGGTDTQYF
TRBJ1-5,TRBD1,NA,TRBV5-6,TGTGCCAGCAGCCTCTCGGACAGGGATAATCAGCCCCAGCATTTT,CASSLSDRDNQPQHF
TRBJ2-7,NA,few,TRBV28,TGTGCCAGCAGTCGGTCAGGGAGCGAGCAGTACTTC,CASSRSGSEQYF
TRBJ2-7,NA,NA,TRBV12-3/TRBV12-4,TGTGCCAGCAGTTTAGGCGGAGTGATAGGATACGAGCAGTACTTC,CASSLGGVIGYEQYF
TRBJ2-5,NA,many,TRBV29-1,TGCAGCGCCCGACTAGGTCAAGGGACCCAGTACTTC,CSARLGQGTQYF
TRBJ2-5,NA,few,TRBV4-1,TGCGCCAGCAGCCAGTTCGTTAATGTACAAGAGACCCAGTACTTC,CASSQFVNVQETQYF
TRBJ2-4,TRBD2,NA,TRBV5-1,TGCGCCAGCAGCGGAGCGGGAGTGGGAAACATTCAGTACTTC,CASSGAGVGNIQYF
TRBJ2-1,NA,NA,TRBV2,TGTGCCAGGGAGAACAGCTTGGACAATGAGCAGTTCTTC,CARENSLDNEQFF
TRBJ2-3,NA,NA,TRBV25-1,TGTGCCAGCAGTGAATATAGCGGGACAGGGGATACGCAGTATTTT,CASSEYSGTGDTQYF
TRBJ2-7,NA,NA,TRBV7-2,TGTGCCAGCAGCTTAGGGCCCTATGGCGTGGACGAGCAGTACTTC,CASSLGPYGVDEQYF
TRBJ1-1,TRBD1,once,TRBV4-1,TGCGCCAGCAGCCAACCGGACAGGGCCCAAGCTTTCTTT,CASSQPDRAQAFF
TRBJ2-5,NA,NA,TRBV9,TGTGCCAGCAGCGCCCCGGGGAGCAATGAGCAGTACTTC,CASSAPGSNEQYF
TRBJ2-1,NA,NA,TRBV2,TGTGCCAGCAGACTAGAGCACGATGAGCAGTTCTTC,CASRLEHDEQFF
TRBJ2-2,TRBD2,NA,TRBV6-6,TGTGCCAGCAGTACGACTAGCGGGAGAACCGGGGAGCTGTTTTTT,CASSTTSGRTGELFF
TRBJ2-1,TRBD2,many,TRBV6-1,TGTGCCAGCACACTAGCGGCCAATGAGCAGTTCTTC,CASTLAANEQFF
TRBJ2-1,NA,NA,TRBV20-1,TGCAGTGCTAGGCGGGCTAAGCCGTTTTACAATGAGCAGTTCTTC,CSARRAKPFYNEQFF
TRBJ2-7,TRBD1,once,TRBV20-1,TGCAGTGCTGAGACTGACAGGGGGTTGTACGGGCAGTACTTC,CSAETDRGLYGQYF
TRBJ1-2,TRBD1,NA,TRBV4-1,TGCGCCAGCAGCCAAGCGATATGGGACAGGGGCCCCTTCGGGTATGGCTACACCTTC,CASSQAIWDRGPFGYGYTF
TRBJ2-5,TRBD2,NA,TRBV10-3,TGTGCCATCAGTGAGTCCCCTACTAGCGGGAAATCAGAGACCCAGTACTTC,CAISESPTSGKSETQYF
TRBJ1-1,NA,NA,TRBV7-2,TGTGCCAGCAGCACCAGACGGGGCACTGAAGCTTTCTTT,CASSTRRGTEAFF
TRBJ2-2,TRBD2,NA,TRBV9,TGTGCCAGCAGCGGGGGAGGGCTCCGCAGCACCGGGGAGCTGTTTTTT,CASSGGGLRSTGELFF
TRBJ2-7,TRBD1,NA,TRBV20-1,TGCAGTGCTATAAGCAGACAGGGGCTGAGTTACGAGCAGTACTTC,CSAISRQGLSYEQYF
TRBJ2-7,NA,few,TRBV27,TGTGCCAGCAGTTTAGGGGGACCCTCCTACGAGCAGTACTTC,CASSLGGPSYEQYF
TRBJ2-3,TRBD1,NA,TRBV20-1,TGCAGTGCCAGACAGGACAGGGATGCGCTTGATACGCAGTATTTT,CSARQDRDALDTQYF
TRBJ1-1,NA,NA,TRBV2,TGTGCCAGCAGTGAGGCGGGCTATGAAGTTTTCTTT,CASSEAGYEVFF
TRBJ2-1,TRBD2,NA,TRBV27,TGTGCCACCTTCCCGGGACTAAATTTTAACGAACGCTCCTACAATGAGCAGTTCTTC,CATFPGLNFNERSYNEQFF
TRBJ2-3,NA,once,TRBV9,TGTGCCAGCAGCACCGTATTACTAGTGGATACGCAGTATTTT,CASSTVLLVDTQYF
TRBJ2-3,TRBD2,NA,TRBV18,TGTGCCAGCTCACCTAGCGGGATCACGGATACGCAGTATTTT,CASSPSGITDTQYF
TRBJ2-3,NA,few,TRBV6-2/TRBV6-3,TGTGCCAGCAGTTTTCGGGCGGGGACCACAGATACGCAGTATTTT,CASSFRAGTTDTQYF